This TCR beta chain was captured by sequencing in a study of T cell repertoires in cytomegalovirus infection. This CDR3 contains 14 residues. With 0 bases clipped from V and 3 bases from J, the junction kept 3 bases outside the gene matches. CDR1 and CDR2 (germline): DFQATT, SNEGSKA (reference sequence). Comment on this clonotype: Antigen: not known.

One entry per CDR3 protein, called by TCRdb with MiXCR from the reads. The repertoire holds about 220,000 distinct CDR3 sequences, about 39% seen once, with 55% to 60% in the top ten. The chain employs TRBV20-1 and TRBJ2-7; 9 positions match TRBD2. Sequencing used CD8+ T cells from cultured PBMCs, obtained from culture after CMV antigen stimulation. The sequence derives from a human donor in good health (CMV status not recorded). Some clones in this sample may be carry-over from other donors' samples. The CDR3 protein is CSARDLAGIYEQYF. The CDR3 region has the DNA TGCAGTGCTAGAGACCTAGCGGGAATCTACGAGCAGTACTTC.